Listed below are T cell receptor beta chains from one sample, sequenced in a study of blood T cells in healthy people across ages. Each CDR3 protein is one row after TCRdb ran MiXCR on the 5' RACE reads. The table has some 890,000 distinct CDR3 sequences, 25% to 35% seen once. These data also formed part of another study, on T cells of mothers and their children.

The sequencing sample was made of blood. The receptors here all came from a woman between 40 and 55 years old in good health. Both conserved end residues are trimmed from each CDR3. Expanded clones get a size class; other rows say once, few or many, or leave the size out.

v_call	clone_size	cdr3_aa
TRBV4-3	-	ASSQDGKIGYT
TRBV28	-	AIQGAEETQY
TRBV6-2/TRBV6-3	few	ASSRGQGILDTQY
TRBV5-1	-	TSSLGTGPSSGANVLT
TRBV5-1	many	ASSTDRGTEQF
TRBV28	-	TSSLSRGRGGYEQY
TRBV6-5	many	ASSYSARHPPYEQY
TRBV14	many	ASSQGVKGTYEQY
TRBV20-1	many	SARSREGYYEQY
TRBV6-2/TRBV6-3	few	ASSKSTGELF